The T cell receptor beta chain under discussion was sequenced for a study of blood T cell repertoires in COVID-19. Looking at the study overall: In each case, the material was cDNA or gDNA derived from T cells, B-cell-depleted T cells, or PBMCs.

Germline V CDR1 and CDR2: LNHDA, SQIVND (reference sequence). V was shortened by 6 bases and J by 4 bases, with 12 bases between the two germline ends. The CDR3 extends over 13 amino acids. Sequencing used immunoSEQ multiplex PCR; TCRdb keeps in-frame clones, though not all of them. The data contain 7,500 to 10,000 clones, 80% to 90% of them singletons. Sequencing was done on a sample of peripheral blood. The chain employs TRBV19 and TRBJ1-2; tentative D call: TRBD1 (5 bases). This receptor was identified in a woman aged 45 to 65 with active or convalescent COVID-19. The CDR3 nucleotides are TGTGCCAGTAGCCCACAGGCGGTCTATGGCTACACCTTC. Translation: CASSPQAVYGYTF.